The rows below give T cell receptor beta chains drawn from one sample of a study of CD8+CD57+ T cells in acquired aplastic anemia. Each CDR3 protein gets one entry after TCRdb re-called the reads with MiXCR. The repertoire has roughly 150,000 distinct CDR3 sequences, roughly 47% of them found once; the top ten carry under 1.2%. The sample was sorted CD4+, CD8+, or CD8+CD57+ T cells (not recorded which) from PBMCs. The receptors derive from a human donor in good health. The CDR3 runs from the conserved cysteine through the conserved F or W. A D gene is named only where the DNA matches it firmly. The size field is filled for only some rows; it gives once, few, many or a size class.

j_gene	v_gene	abundance	d_gene	CDR3nt	CDR3aa
TRBJ1-1	TRBV28	-	TRBD1	TGTGCCAGCAGCTCCTACAAGGGACAGTTCATGAACACTGAAGCTTTCTTT	CASSSYKGQFMNTEAFF
TRBJ1-1	TRBV10-3	once	TRBD1	TGTGCCATCAGTGAGAGGGGACAGAATGAAGCTTTCTTT	CAISERGQNEAFF
TRBJ2-2	TRBV5-6	many	-	TGTGCCAGCAGCTTAGAGAATGCGGGACATTACGACGGGGAGCTGTTTTTT	CASSLENAGHYDGELFF
TRBJ2-3	TRBV30	-	-	TGTGCCTGGAGTGGTTTTCAGGGACAAACAGATACGCAGTATTTT	CAWSGFQGQTDTQYF
TRBJ1-1	TRBV25-1	-	TRBD1	TGTGCCAGCAGTGAGGGACAGCCGTATGAAGCTTTCTTT	CASSEGQPYEAFF
TRBJ2-7	TRBV28	few	TRBD2	TGTGCCAGCAGGGGGACTAGCGACTCCTACGAGCAGTACTTC	CASRGTSDSYEQYF
TRBJ1-2	TRBV25-1	-	-	TGTGCCAGCAGTGAATTAACTCCAGGCCTCTATGGCTACACCTTC	CASSELTPGLYGYTF
TRBJ2-5	TRBV4-3	many	-	TGCGCCAGCAGCCAAGATATACGGGGGGCCCAAGAGACCCAGTACTTC	CASSQDIRGAQETQYF
TRBJ2-1	TRBV5-1	many	TRBD1	TGCGCCAGCAGCCTGGGACAGGGGGACTACAATGAGCAGTTCTTC	CASSLGQGDYNEQFF
TRBJ1-2	TRBV24-1	few	TRBD1	TGTGCCACCAGTGATTCCGGGACAGGGGGTCATCACACCTTC	CATSDSGTGGHHTF
TRBJ1-2	TRBV24-1	-	-	TGTGCCACCAGTGATAAGACAGCCTATGGCTACACCTTC	CATSDKTAYGYTF
TRBJ1-5	TRBV11-2	many	TRBD1	TGTGCCAGCAGCTTAAAACCCCTGACAGGGGGAAATCAGCCCCAGCATTTT	CASSLKPLTGGNQPQHF
TRBJ2-7	TRBV4-1	many	TRBD2	TGCGCCAGCAGCCTCGAACTAGCGGGAGTCTACGAGCAGTACTTC	CASSLELAGVYEQYF
TRBJ1-1	TRBV5-1	-	-	TGCGCCAGCAGCTCGTCAAACACTGAAGCTTTCTTT	CASSSSNTEAFF
TRBJ2-7	TRBV20-1	-	TRBD1	TGCAGTGCTTCGACAGGGCCTGGTTACGAGCAGTACTTC	CSASTGPGYEQYF
TRBJ2-1	TRBV19	many	TRBD2	TGTGCCAGTAGTATACCAAGGACTAGCGGGACCAATGAGCAGTTCTTC	CASSIPRTSGTNEQFF
TRBJ1-2	TRBV10-2	-	-	TGCGCCAGCAGTGACGGTGACTATGGCTACACCTTC	CASSDGDYGYTF
TRBJ1-4	TRBV19	many	-	TGTGCCAGTAGTCTTCAGTATAATGAAAAACTGTTTTTT	CASSLQYNEKLFF
TRBJ1-1	TRBV5-4	many	-	TGTGCCAGCAGCCCCCGGGACCGGAACACTGAAGCTTTCTTT	CASSPRDRNTEAFF
TRBJ2-5	TRBV7-3	many	TRBD1	TGTGCCAGCAGCCCGCACAGGGGGCAAGAGACCCAGTACTTC	CASSPHRGQETQYF
TRBJ1-4	TRBV29-1	-	-	TGCAGCGTTGCGGTCCAGGAAAAACTGTTTTTT	CSVAVQEKLFF
TRBJ1-1	TRBV7-2	many	-	TGTGCCAGCAGCGGCAGGGCGGTAGCTTTCTTT	CASSGRAVAFF
TRBJ2-1	TRBV9	-	-	TGTGCCAGCAGCGTAGCGGTGGGACATTACAATGAGCAGTTCTTC	CASSVAVGHYNEQFF
TRBJ1-2	TRBV10-3	few	-	TGTGCCATCAGTGAGCATCCGACCGGGAAGGACACCTTC	CAISEHPTGKDTF
TRBJ1-4	TRBV6-2/TRBV6-3	few	TRBD1	TGTGCCAGCAGAAGGACAGGGGAGATAGAAAAACTGTTTTTT	CASRRTGEIEKLFF
TRBJ2-2	TRBV19	-	TRBD1	TGTGCCAGTAGTCCCCGGGGACAGGGTCCAACCGGGGAGCTGTTTTTT	CASSPRGQGPTGELFF
TRBJ2-2	TRBV10-1	-	TRBD1	TGCGCCAGCAGGGCAGGACAGGAGAACACCGGGGAGCTGTTTTTT	CASRAGQENTGELFF